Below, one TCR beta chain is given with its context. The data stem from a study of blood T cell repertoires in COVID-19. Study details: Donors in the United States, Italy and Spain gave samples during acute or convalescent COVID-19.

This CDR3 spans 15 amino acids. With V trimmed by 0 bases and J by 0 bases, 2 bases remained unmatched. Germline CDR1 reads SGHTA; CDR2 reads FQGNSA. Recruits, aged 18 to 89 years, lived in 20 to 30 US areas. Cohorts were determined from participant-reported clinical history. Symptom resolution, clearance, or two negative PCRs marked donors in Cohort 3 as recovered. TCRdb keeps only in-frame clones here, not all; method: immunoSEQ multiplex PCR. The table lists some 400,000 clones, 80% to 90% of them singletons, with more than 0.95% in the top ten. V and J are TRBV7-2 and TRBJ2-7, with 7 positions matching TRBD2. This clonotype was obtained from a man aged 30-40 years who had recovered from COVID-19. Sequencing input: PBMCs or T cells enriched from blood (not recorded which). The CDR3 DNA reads TGTGCCAGCAGCTTAGCAGCGGGGAGCTCCTACGAGCAGTACTTC. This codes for CASSLAAGSSYEQYF.